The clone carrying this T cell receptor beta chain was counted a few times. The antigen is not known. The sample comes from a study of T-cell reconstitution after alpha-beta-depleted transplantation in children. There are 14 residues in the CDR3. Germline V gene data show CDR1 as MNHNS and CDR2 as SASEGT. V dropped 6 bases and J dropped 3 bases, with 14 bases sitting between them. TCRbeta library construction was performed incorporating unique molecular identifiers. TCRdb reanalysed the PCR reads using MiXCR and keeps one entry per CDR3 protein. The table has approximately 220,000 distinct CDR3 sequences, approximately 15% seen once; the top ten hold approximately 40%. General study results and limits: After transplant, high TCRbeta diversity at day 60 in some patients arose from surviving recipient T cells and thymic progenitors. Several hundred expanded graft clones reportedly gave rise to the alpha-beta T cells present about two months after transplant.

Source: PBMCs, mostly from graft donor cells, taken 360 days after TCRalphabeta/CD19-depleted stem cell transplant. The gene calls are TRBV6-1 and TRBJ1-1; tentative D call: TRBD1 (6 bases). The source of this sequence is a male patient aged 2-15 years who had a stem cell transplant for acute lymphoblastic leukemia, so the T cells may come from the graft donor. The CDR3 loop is CASSDWTVDTEAFF. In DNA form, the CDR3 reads TGTGCCAGCAGCGATTGGACAGTAGACACTGAAGCTTTCTTT.